Below are 8 T cell receptor beta chains sequenced from a single sample in a study of shared clonotypes between healthy human individuals. Sequenced by immunoSEQ multiplex PCR; TCRdb stores in-frame clones only, minus some. The sample includes 190,000 or so clones, approximately 61% of them seen just once. Sequenced input: memory CD4+ T cells sorted from blood. Documented subset: CD45RA-negative fraction. Receptors were obtained from a man younger than 45 in good health.

The chain joins TRBV18 to TRBJ1-2, with D possibly TRBD1 on 5 matching bases. V gave up 3 bases and J gave up 8 bases, with 10 bases separating them. The CDR3 totals 12 residues. Germline-derived CDR1 and CDR2 are KGHSH and LQKENI. CDR3 DNA sequence: TGTGCCAGCTCACCCGGGGCTTTGGGCTACACCTTC. Protein sequence: CASSPGALGYTF.

The J gene is TRBJ1-2, the V gene TRBV2; D remains ambiguous. Trimming left V 6 bases short and J 2 bases short, with 10 bases between. CDR3 length equals 13 residues. Per germline, CDR1 SNHLY and CDR2 FYNNEI. The CDR3 nucleotides are TGTGCCAGCAGGCCGGACGGGAACTATGGCTACACCTTC. As protein: CASRPDGNYGYTF.

The J gene is TRBJ2-5, the V gene TRBV6-1; either TRBD1 or TRBD2 may fit D (5 bases each). The V gene lost 6 bases and the J gene lost 1 base, with 9 bases spanning the gap. The CDR3 covers 13 residues. Germline V CDR1 and CDR2: MNHNS, SASEGT. CDR3 loop: CASSVGTQETQYF. In nucleotides, the CDR3 is TGTGCCAGCAGCGTTGGGACCCAAGAGACCCAGTACTTC.

The CDR3 DNA sequence: TGCGCCAGCAGCCAAGAACTAGCGGGAGCCCGCGATACGCAGTATTTT. Translation gives CASSQELAGARDTQYF. V gene TRBV4-1 combines with J gene TRBJ2-3; TRBD2 matches 11 bases. Germline V gives CDR1 MGHRA, CDR2 YSYEKL. The CDR3 totals 16 residues. V trimming: 0 bases; J trimming: 6 bases; junction bases outside the gene matches: 5.

The chain has TRBV6-1 and TRBJ1-1; D unresolved. CDR3 length: 13 amino acids. Trimming pared 1 base from V and 4 bases from J, leaving 7 bases between. Germline CDR1 is MNHNS and CDR2 is SASEGT. The DNA for the CDR3 is TGTGCCAGCAGTGAAGGCGTCCTCACTGAAGCTTTCTTT. It specifies CASSEGVLTEAFF.

This chain connects TRBV14 to TRBJ2-1, with D possibly matching TRBD1 (5 bases). The CDR3 extends over 15 amino acids. Germline V gene sequence: CDR1 SGHDN, CDR2 FVKESK. V was trimmed by 4 bases and J by 2 bases, leaving 12 bases between them. The CDR3 coding sequence is TGTGCCAGCAGCCTTACAGGTTTTCCCTACAATGAGCAGTTCTTC. Protein: CASSLTGFPYNEQFF.

DNA of the CDR3: TGTGCCACCAGCGGAAGACCTATTAGCACAGATACGCAGTATTTT. Residues: CATSGRPISTDTQYF. The chain has TRBV15 and TRBJ2-3; D is unclear. The CDR3 is made up of 15 amino acids. V lost 5 bases, J lost 0 bases, and 12 bases lay in between. Per germline, CDR1 LNHNV and CDR2 YYDKDF (reference sequence). Full variable domain (outside the CDR3, taken from reference TRBV15 and TRBJ2-3): DAMVIQNPRYQVTQFGKPVTLSCSQTLNHNVMYWYQQKSSQAPKLLFHYYDKDFNNEADTPDNFQSRRPNTSFCFLDIRSPGLGDTAMYLCATSGRPISTDTQYFGPGTRLTVL.

V usage is TRBV29-1 and J usage is TRBJ2-7, with D perhaps matching TRBD2 (6 bases). This CDR3 contains 13 residues. Between the trimmed V and J ends, which lost 7 bases and 1 base, there was a span of 14 bases. Per germline, CDR1 SQVTM and CDR2 ANQGSEA. In DNA form, the CDR3 reads TGCAGCGCGAGCCGGGACTCATCCTACGAGCAGTACTTC. As protein: CSASRDSSYEQYF.